One and the same sample provided the 25 T cell receptor beta chains below, sequenced in a study of technical replicates of blood from several donors. The repertoire was sequenced with immunoSEQ multiplex PCR; TCRdb's copy has only in-frame clones and lacks some. The repertoire holds 80,000 or so clones, approximately 94% seen once, with about 0.37% in the top ten. Material: T cells isolated from PBMCs. The source is a human donor in good health.

In this sample, this clone turned up a few times. This chain joins TRBV11-2 and TRBJ1-5; D possibly corresponds to TRBD1 (5 bases). V was trimmed by 0 bases and J by 7 bases, leaving 16 bases between them. The CDR3 loop spans 16 amino acids. Germline values: CDR1 SGHAT, CDR2 FQNNGV. CDR3 in DNA: TGTGCCAGCAGCTTAGAAAGTCAGGGAGGAATACAGCCCCAGCATTTT. Protein: CASSLESQGGIQPQHF.

The J gene is TRBJ1-1, the V gene TRBV28, with D unresolved. Germline values: CDR1 MDHEN, CDR2 SYDVKM. Trimming left V 1 base short and J 1 base short, with 4 bases between. The CDR3 extends over 13 amino acids. In DNA, the CDR3 is TGTGCCAGCAGTTTATTTCAGAACACTGAAGCTTTCTTT. As protein: CASSLFQNTEAFF.

The rearrangement links TRBV7-9 to TRBJ1-1; D perhaps matches TRBD1 (5 bases). The CDR3 extends over 16 amino acids. Germline CDR1 is SEHNR and CDR2 is FQNEAQ (reference sequence). V lost 1 base and J lost 7, with 19 bases in between. CDR3 sequence (DNA): TGTGCCAGCAGCTTAGTGTTTGGGGGGATTCTCGGTGAAGCTTTCTTT. Protein product: CASSLVFGGILGEAFF.

The J gene is TRBJ1-1, the V gene TRBV18; D is undetermined. Germline V gene data show CDR1 as KGHSH and CDR2 as LQKENI. The CDR3 length is 15 residues. Trimming took 5 bases from V and 2 from J, leaving 15 bases between them. The CDR3 nucleotides read TGTGCCAGCTCATCCCCCGAGAACGTTAACACTGAAGCTTTCTTT. Translation: CASSSPENVNTEAFF.

The rearrangement links TRBV9 to TRBJ2-1; 9 positions agree with TRBD2. V shed 6 bases, J shed 8 bases, and the junction held 15 bases outside the gene matches. The CDR3 has 16 residues. The germline V gene has CDR1 SGDLS and CDR2 YYNGEE. The CDR3 DNA sequence: TGTGCCAGCAATCTCACCGGGACTAGCCCTACCCATGAGCAGTTCTTC. Amino acids: CASNLTGTSPTHEQFF.

V gene TRBV7-9 combines with J gene TRBJ1-2; D call uncertain. V lost 5 bases, J lost 4 bases, and 8 bases lay in between. From germline, CDR1 is SEHNR and CDR2 FQNEAQ (reference sequence). The CDR3 runs to 12 residues. The CDR3 region is CASSPGSYGYTF. The CDR3 DNA reads as TGTGCCAGCAGCCCCGGGAGCTATGGCTACACCTTC.

This chain connects TRBV6-5 to TRBJ2-1; 12 bases are a match to TRBD2. The CDR3 runs 16 residues. Per the germline V gene, CDR1 is MNHEY and CDR2 is SVGAGI. The trim removed 0 bases at V and 9 bases at J, leaving 6 bases unmatched. CDR3 sequence reads: CASSYSTTSGRSEQFF. CDR3 DNA sequence: TGTGCCAGCAGTTACTCGACCACTAGCGGGAGGAGTGAGCAGTTCTTC.

The chain couples TRBV5-6 to TRBJ2-3; 7 nucleotides line up with TRBD1. The CDR3 consists of 14 residues. The germline V gene has CDR1 SGHDT and CDR2 YYEEEE. V dropped 4 bases and J dropped 5; count of bases not matched to a gene: 7. In DNA, the CDR3 is TGTGCCAGCAGCCGGCCAGGGGGTGAAGATACGCAGTATTTT. It is translated as CASSRPGGEDTQYF.

This chain uses TRBV4-1 with TRBJ1-2; no definite D call. V was shortened by 0 bases and J by 4 bases, with 15 bases between the two germline ends. CDR1 is MGHRA and CDR2 is YSYEKL in the germline V gene. This CDR3 has 16 residues. The CDR3 DNA reads as TGCGCCAGCAGCCAAGACGTCGCAGAACAATTCTATGGCTACACCTTC. Amino acids: CASSQDVAEQFYGYTF.

This rearrangement joins TRBV19 to TRBJ2-7, with 10 bases fitting TRBD2. The CDR3 contains 16 residues. V gave up 5 bases and J gave up 3 bases; unmatched junction bases: 10. Germline V gene data show CDR1 as LNHDA and CDR2 as SQIVND (reference sequence). This chain's CDR3 is CASSPAQTSGLYEQYF. CDR3 coding DNA: TGTGCCAGTAGTCCAGCCCAGACTAGCGGGCTCTACGAGCAGTACTTC.

The chain is built from TRBV28 and TRBJ1-2; D uncertain. Germline lookup yields CDR1 MDHEN and CDR2 SYDVKM. This CDR3 comprises 13 residues. V lost 2 bases, J lost 3 bases, and 7 bases lay in between. This CDR3 is CASSLKLDYGYTF. CDR3 coding DNA: TGTGCCAGCAGTTTAAAGCTTGACTATGGCTACACCTTC.

The chain recombines TRBV30 with TRBJ2-7; 9 nucleotides match TRBD1. V was clipped by 0 bases and J by 2 bases; unmatched bases: 5. Germline loops: CDR1 GTSNPN, CDR2 SVGIG (reference sequence). The CDR3 has 15 residues. The CDR3 protein is CAWSVLQGAAYEQYF. The CDR3 DNA follows: TGTGCCTGGAGTGTACTACAGGGGGCGGCCTACGAGCAGTACTTC.

The gene calls are TRBV5-1 and TRBJ2-1, with 9 nucleotides matching TRBD2. Trimming took 0 bases from V and 6 from J; bases not matched to a gene: 4. The CDR3 is 15 residues long. Looked up from germline, CDR1 is SGHRS and CDR2 is YFSETQ. CDR3 nucleotide sequence: TGCGCCAGCAGCTTGGGCGGGAGGGCCAGCAATGAGCAGTTCTTC. Amino acid sequence: CASSLGGRASNEQFF.

This clone appeared a single time. This chain connects TRBV7-8 to TRBJ2-5, with 7 bases fitting TRBD2. This CDR3 has 19 residues. V gave up 3 bases and J gave up 0 bases; unmatched junction bases: 16. Germline V gives CDR1 SGHVS, CDR2 FQNEAQ. CDR3 nucleotide sequence: TGTGCCAGCAGCTTCTCGGTTCAGCGGGCTAGCGGATACCAAGAGACCCAGTACTTC. Translating it yields CASSFSVQRASGYQETQYF.

The genes are TRBV30 and TRBJ1-4; D remains ambiguous. V lost 7 bases and J lost 6, with 6 bases in between. CDR3 length: 10 amino acids. Germline V lookup: CDR1 GTSNPN, CDR2 SVGIG (reference sequence). CDR3 nucleotides: TGTGCCTCTGGAGATGAAAAACTGTTTTTT. Amino acids: CASGDEKLFF.

The chain has TRBV27 and TRBJ1-5, with 9 bases aligning to TRBD1. The V gene's germline CDR1 is MNHEY and CDR2 SMNVEV (reference sequence). This CDR3 comprises 14 residues. Trimming removed 5 bases from V and 7 bases from J; junction bases left unmatched: 6. The CDR3 here is CASSRTGVGQPQHF. For the CDR3, the DNA is TGTGCCAGCAGTAGGACAGGGGTAGGCCAGCCCCAGCATTTT.

The chain recombines TRBV29-1 with TRBJ1-2; D perhaps matches TRBD1 (6 bases). The CDR3 is 12 amino acids. Germline CDR1 is SQVTM and CDR2 is ANQGSEA. V was cut by 2 bases and J by 2 bases, with 6 bases left in between. The CDR3 is CSVETGNYGYTF. DNA for the CDR3: TGCAGCGTTGAAACAGGGAACTATGGCTACACCTTC.

The V and J genes are TRBV14 and TRBJ2-7; D is perhaps TRBD2 (5 bases). Trimming took off 2 bases at V and 2 bases at J, with 13 bases between the two ends. Germline V gene data show CDR1 as SGHDN and CDR2 as FVKESK. The CDR3 sequence is 15 residues long. The CDR3 coding sequence is TGTGCCAGCAGCCAACAGCTAGCTGGTGCCTACGAGCAGTACTTC. Amino acid sequence: CASSQQLAGAYEQYF.

The chain recombines TRBV11-3 with TRBJ2-2; 7 bases line up with TRBD1. V was pared by 0 bases and J by 12 bases, with 1 base of the junction left unmatched. The germline V gene encodes CDR1 SGHNT and CDR2 YENEEA. The CDR3 sequence is 12 residues long. CDR3 DNA: TGTGCCAGCAGCTTAGAGACAGGGAAGCTGTTTTTT. Residues: CASSLETGKLFF.

The chain is built from TRBV5-6 and TRBJ2-4, with 8 bases aligning to TRBD1. Germline CDR1 and CDR2: SGHDT and YYEEEE. This CDR3 has 14 amino acids. V shed 1 base and J 9 bases; nucleotides not matched to a gene: 6. CDR3 DNA: TGTGCCAGCAGCTTGTCCCGGACAGGGAGCATTCAGTACTTC. It is translated as CASSLSRTGSIQYF. Drawing the rest from reference TRBV5-6 and TRBJ2-4, the complete variable domain is DAGVTQSPTHLIKTRGQQVTLRCSPKSGHDTVSWYQQALGQGPQFIFQYYEEEERQRGNFPDRFSGHQFPNYSSELNVNALLLGDSALYLCASSLSRTGSIQYFGAGTRLSVL.

The chain links TRBV27 to TRBJ2-2; 7 bases agree with TRBD1. This CDR3 has 13 residues. V shed 6 bases, J shed 4 bases, and the junction held 2 bases outside the gene matches. Germline V gene lookup returns CDR1 MNHEY and CDR2 SMNVEV (reference sequence). CDR3 loop: CASSWDSTGELFF. DNA of the CDR3: TGTGCCAGCAGCTGGGACAGCACCGGGGAGCTGTTTTTT.

The table lists this clone with a count of one. The genes are TRBV19 and TRBJ2-7; D gene unclear. This CDR3 has 14 residues. Germline CDR1 reads LNHDA; CDR2 reads SQIVND (reference sequence). V was clipped by 4 bases and J by 3 bases, with 13 bases between them. The CDR3 nucleotides read TGTGCCAGTAGTAGAGACACAGAAGGCTACGAGCAGTACTTC. Its protein product is CASSRDTEGYEQYF. The full variable domain, in which reference TRBV19 and TRBJ2-7 provide the parts outside the CDR3, is DGGITQSPKYLFRKEGQNVTLSCEQNLNHDAMYWYRQDPGQGLRLIYYSQIVNDFQKGDIAEGYSVSREKKESFPLTVTSAQKNPTAFYLCASSRDTEGYEQYFGPGTRLTVT.

The V call is TRBV13, the J call TRBJ2-3; TRBD1 agrees at 11 bases. V shed 1 base and J 6 bases; nucleotides not matched to a gene: 3. Germline V gene sequence: CDR1 PRHDT, CDR2 FYEKMQ (reference sequence). The CDR3 has 15 residues. CDR3 loop: CASSLVGDRGDTQYF. The CDR3 coding sequence is TGTGCCAGCAGCTTAGTAGGGGACAGGGGGGATACGCAGTATTTT.

This clone was found a few times. This rearrangement joins TRBV10-3 to TRBJ1-3; perhaps TRBD1 as D (5 bases). Germline V CDR1 and CDR2: ENHRY, SYGVKD. The CDR3 covers 18 residues. Trimming removed 3 bases from V and 0 bases from J, with 18 bases in between. The DNA for the CDR3 is TGTGCCATCAGTGACCCCAAAGCGGGGGTTGGCTCTGGAAACACCATATATTTT. Its protein product is CAISDPKAGVGSGNTIYF.

V and J are TRBV7-8 and TRBJ2-7; 7 bases agree with TRBD1. Germline trimming cut 6 bases from V and 4 bases from J; bases unmatched to any gene: 9. This CDR3 has 14 residues. Germline CDR1 is SGHVS and CDR2 is FQNEAQ. This chain's CDR3 is CASRSRTGAYEQYF. The CDR3, as DNA: TGTGCCAGCAGATCTCGGACAGGAGCATACGAGCAGTACTTC.